Below are 20 T cell receptor beta chains sequenced from a single sample in a study of OX40 agonist ivuxolimab in advanced cancers. TCRdb keeps only in-frame clones here, not all; method: immunoSEQ multiplex PCR. The sample lists around 100,000 clones; around 93% were seen once. The source material was CD4+ or CD8+ T cells sorted from blood, sampled in a trial of the OX40 agonist ivuxolimab. Receptors were obtained from an adult with an advanced solid tumor such as melanoma, head and neck, liver or kidney cancer.

In nucleotides, the CDR3 is TGTGCCAGCAGCTTATACTCGGCTGCCGGGAAAGAGACCCAGTACTTC. Its translation: CASSLYSAAGKETQYF. The genes are TRBV7-9 and TRBJ2-5, with D perhaps matching TRBD2 (5 bases). Germline loops: CDR1 SEHNR, CDR2 FQNEAQ (reference sequence). The CDR3 length is 16 residues. The ends were cut back, 2 bases at V and 3 bases at J, with 16 bases in the middle.

The chain is built from TRBV30 and TRBJ1-4; TRBD1 matches at 10 bases. The CDR3 has 14 residues. Trimming removed 0 bases from V and 7 bases from J; junction bases left unmatched: 2. Germline CDR1 is GTSNPN and CDR2 is SVGIG (reference sequence). The CDR3 reads CAWSVDRGREKLFF. In DNA form, the CDR3 reads TGTGCCTGGAGTGTCGACAGGGGGCGTGAAAAACTGTTTTTT. Complete variable domain (other parts from reference TRBV30 and TRBJ1-4): SQTIHQWPATLVQPVGSPLSLECTVEGTSNPNLYWYRQAAGRGLQLLFYSVGIGQISSEVPQNLSASRPQDRQFILSSKKLLLSDSGFYLCAWSVDRGREKLFFGSGTQLSVL.

The chain recombines TRBV11-2 with TRBJ2-7, with TRBD2 identical over 7 bases. The CDR3 is made up of 13 amino acids. V dropped 5 bases and J dropped 0; count of bases not matched to a gene: 1. Germline-derived CDR1 and CDR2 are SGHAT and FQNNGV. CDR3 in amino acids: CASSQRDSYEQYF. CDR3 sequence (DNA): TGTGCCAGCAGCCAGCGGGACTCCTACGAGCAGTACTTC.

This sequence joins TRBV7-2 and TRBJ2-5; TRBD2 aligns across 12 bases. Germline V CDR1 and CDR2: SGHTA, FQGNSA. CDR3 length: 17 residues. V shed 5 bases and J 5 bases; nucleotides not matched to a gene: 12. CDR3 coding DNA: TGTGCCAGCAGCCCTTCTAGCGGGAGGGCCCGGAGGGAGACCCAGTACTTC. Protein: CASSPSSGRARRETQYF.

The chain is built from TRBV7-2 and TRBJ2-3, with D tentatively TRBD1 or TRBD2 (5 bases each). There are 15 residues in the CDR3. The germline V gene has CDR1 SGHTA and CDR2 FQGNSA. Trimming removed 5 bases from V and 2 bases from J, with 14 bases in between. CDR3 sequence reads: CASSRDPLLTDTQYF. Here the CDR3 DNA reads TGTGCCAGCAGCCGGGACCCTCTCCTCACAGATACGCAGTATTTT.

The genes are TRBV7-2 and TRBJ2-5; 7 bases line up with TRBD1. Germline loops: CDR1 SGHTA, CDR2 FQGNSA. There are 16 residues in the CDR3. V lost 1 base and J lost 2; bases outside the gene matches: 7. The DNA of the CDR3 is TGTGCCAGCAGCTTAGTCCGATACAGGGGTCAAGAGACCCAGTACTTC. This encodes CASSLVRYRGQETQYF.

The chain uses TRBV27 and TRBJ2-1, with D possibly being TRBD1 or TRBD2 (5 bases each). This CDR3 is built from 13 residues. Germline V lookup: CDR1 MNHEY, CDR2 SMNVEV (reference sequence). Deletions cut 6 bases from V and 12 bases from J, with 18 bases between. CDR3 amino acids: CASRQNVGGLQFF. For the CDR3, the DNA is TGTGCCAGCAGACAAAACGTTGGGGGTCTGCAGTTCTTC.

The V gene is TRBV19, the J gene TRBJ2-2, with 7 bases matching TRBD1. The ends lost 5 bases at V and 4 bases at J; junction bases unmatched: 4. CDR1 and CDR2 from the germline V gene are LNHDA and SQIVND (reference sequence). The CDR3 sequence is 14 residues long. The CDR3 region has the DNA TGTGCCAGTAGTGAACAGGGGAGCACCGGGGAGCTGTTTTTT. This encodes CASSEQGSTGELFF.

The gene calls are TRBV4-1 and TRBJ1-2; TRBD1 aligns across 7 bases. Germline values: CDR1 MGHRA, CDR2 YSYEKL. Losses at the gene ends were 3 bases for V and 7 bases for J; bases not matched to a gene: 8. CDR3 length: 14 residues. CDR3: CASSHDRVGSGYTF. The CDR3 DNA reads as TGCGCCAGCAGCCATGACAGGGTAGGGTCTGGCTACACCTTC.

This chain links TRBV7-9 with TRBJ2-7; 10 nucleotides line up with TRBD2. V lost 1 base and J lost 0; bases outside the gene matches: 3. Germline assignment: CDR1 SEHNR and CDR2 FQNEAQ (reference sequence). CDR3 length: 16 residues. CDR3 amino acids: CASSLGPSGSSYEQYF. The DNA for the CDR3 is TGTGCCAGCAGCTTAGGGCCTAGCGGGAGCTCCTACGAGCAGTACTTC.

The chain couples TRBV28 to TRBJ1-4; TRBD1 matches 7 bases. Trimming at V came to 6 bases and at J to 8 bases, leaving 9 bases not matched to a gene. The CDR3 length is 14 residues. Germline V gives CDR1 MDHEN, CDR2 SYDVKM. CDR3 amino acids: CASRKGGGEEKLFF. For the CDR3, the DNA is TGTGCCAGCAGAAAAGGGGGCGGGGAGGAAAAACTGTTTTTT. The whole variable domain, remainder taken from reference TRBV28 and TRBJ1-4, is DVKVTQSSRYLVKRTGEKVFLECVQDMDHENMFWYRQDPGLGLRLIYFSYDVKMKEKGDIPEGYSVSREKKERFSLILESASTNQTSMYLCASRKGGGEEKLFFGSGTQLSVL.

V and J are TRBV2 and TRBJ1-1; 10 bases fit TRBD1. J lost 12 bases, V lost 6 bases, and 10 bases had no gene match. This CDR3 contains 13 residues. Germline V gene lookup returns CDR1 SNHLY and CDR2 FYNNEI. The CDR3: CASRGDGTGVTFF. The CDR3, as DNA: TGTGCCAGCAGAGGAGACGGGACAGGGGTAACTTTCTTT.

The J gene is TRBJ2-7, the V gene TRBV18; D is undetermined. Trimming left V 4 bases short and J 4 bases short, with 11 bases between. This CDR3 region has 13 residues. Germline CDR1 KGHSH, CDR2 LQKENI. DNA for the CDR3: TGTGCCAGCTCACGCGGACCACTTTACGAGCAGTACTTC. The encoded protein is CASSRGPLYEQYF.

This rearrangement joins TRBV30 to TRBJ2-7, with TRBD2 matching 9 bases. CDR1 GTSNPN and CDR2 SVGIG come from the germline V gene (reference sequence). With V trimmed by 0 bases and J by 4 bases, 4 bases remained unmatched. There are 14 residues in the CDR3. CDR3 coding DNA: TGTGCCTGGAGTGTAGGTAGCGGGAGTTACGAGCAGTACTTC. Its translation is CAWSVGSGSYEQYF. The full variable domain, completed using reference TRBV30 and TRBJ2-7, is SQTIHQWPATLVQPVGSPLSLECTVEGTSNPNLYWYRQAAGRGLQLLFYSVGIGQISSEVPQNLSASRPQDRQFILSSKKLLLSDSGFYLCAWSVGSGSYEQYFGPGTRLTVT.

The V gene is TRBV5-1, the J gene TRBJ2-1; 8 positions match TRBD2. This CDR3 has 17 amino acids. CDR1 and CDR2 from the germline V gene are SGHRS and YFSETQ. The trim removed 0 bases at V and 7 bases at J, leaving 12 bases unmatched. CDR3 residues: CASSLVGREAIRNEQFF. The CDR3 nucleotides read TGCGCCAGCAGCTTGGTTGGGCGGGAGGCGATAAGGAATGAGCAGTTCTTC.

This rearrangement joins TRBV4-3 to TRBJ2-1; 9 bases map to TRBD2. The CDR3 has 16 amino acids. CDR1 LGHNA and CDR2 YSLEER come from the germline V gene. V shed 0 bases and J 4 bases; nucleotides not matched to a gene: 4. This CDR3 reads CASSQEPSGIYNEQFF. In DNA, the CDR3 is TGCGCCAGCAGCCAAGAACCTAGCGGGATTTACAATGAGCAGTTCTTC.

This rearrangement joins TRBV7-3 to TRBJ2-3; D is undetermined. V lost 2 bases and J lost 2, with 5 bases in between. CDR3 length: 13 residues. Germline V CDR1 and CDR2: SGHTA, FQGTGA. The CDR3 spells CASSLGTTDTQYF. The CDR3 DNA reads as TGTGCCAGCAGCTTAGGCACCACAGATACGCAGTATTTT. The whole variable domain, filled in from reference TRBV7-3 and TRBJ2-3, reads GAGVSQTPSNKVTEKGKYVELRCDPISGHTALYWYRQSLGQGPEFLIYFQGTGAADDSGLPNDRFFAVRPEGSVSTLKIQRTERGDSAVYLCASSLGTTDTQYFGPGTRLTVL.

This clone was recorded only once. This chain's CDR3 is CASSRDSNNEQFF. CDR3 DNA sequence: TGTGCCAGCAGTCGGGACAGTAACAATGAGCAGTTCTTC. V is TRBV28 and J is TRBJ2-1; TRBD1 agrees at 7 bases. The CDR3 loop spans 13 amino acids. CDR1 and CDR2 (germline): MDHEN, SYDVKM. Trimming removed 5 bases from V and 5 bases from J; junction bases left unmatched: 3. Using reference TRBV28 and TRBJ2-1 for the parts outside the CDR3, the full variable domain is DVKVTQSSRYLVKRTGEKVFLECVQDMDHENMFWYRQDPGLGLRLIYFSYDVKMKEKGDIPEGYSVSREKKERFSLILESASTNQTSMYLCASSRDSNNEQFFGPGTRLTVL.

This chain connects TRBV19 to TRBJ2-1; TRBD1 matches at 7 bases. This CDR3 contains 14 residues. Germline lookup yields CDR1 LNHDA and CDR2 SQIVND (reference sequence). With V trimmed by 1 base and J by 5 bases, 2 bases remained unmatched. The CDR3, as DNA: TGTGCCAGTAGTATAGTGACAGGGAACAATGAGCAGTTCTTC. The encoded protein is CASSIVTGNNEQFF.

V gene TRBV28 combines with J gene TRBJ2-5; D call uncertain. The V and J ends lost 7 bases and 5 bases respectively, with 17 bases between them. The CDR3 loop spans 14 amino acids. Germline loops: CDR1 MDHEN, CDR2 SYDVKM. In nucleotides, the CDR3 is TGTGCCAGCACCATTTACGGCCCCGGGGAGACCCAGTACTTC. Amino acid sequence: CASTIYGPGETQYF.